This T cell receptor (beta chain) was sequenced for a study of blood T cells in healthy people across ages. Across the study: Template switching retrieved approximately one barcoded beta molecule for each two T cells.

Total RNA was isolated from each sample in quantities of at least 6 micrograms. Overall study results and limits: Higher diversity and more naive CD4+ cells were features of long-lived donors, compared to aged donors.

Combining a sample-barcoded 5' primer with a J-beta primer mix, a second PCR ran for about 6 to 12 cycles. MiXCR was run by TCRdb on the 5' RACE reads, yielding one entry per CDR3 protein. The sample records approximately 810,000 distinct CDR3 sequences, 29% being singletons. As concerns this clonotype: Antigen unknown.

The receptor was isolated from a woman of 80 years or more in good health. The sample taken for sequencing was blood.

Here the CDR3 reads CASSLALGTGVGELFF. The CDR3, as DNA: TGTGCCAGCAGCTTAGCCCTCGGGACAGGGGTCGGGGAGCTGTTTTTT. The V call is TRBV13, the J call TRBJ2-2, with 10 bases identical to TRBD1. The length of the CDR3 is 16 residues. V lost 1 base to trimming and J lost 7 bases; unmatched junction nucleotides: 6. Per the germline V gene, CDR1 is PRHDT and CDR2 is FYEKMQ (reference sequence).